This is a list of T cell receptor beta chains from one sample in a study of Ad26.COV2.S vaccination and SARS-CoV-2 variants. Assay: immunoSEQ multiplex PCR; the TCRdb copy retains only in-frame clones and omits some. The profile shows 350,000 to 450,000 clones, around 93% of them singletons. The sample here was peripheral blood, taken in a trial of Ad26.COV2.S vaccine versus placebo. These receptors came from a person aged 18-60 years who received the Ad26.COV2.S COVID-19 vaccine or a placebo. Both conserved end residues are part of each CDR3. The order of the fields is J gene, clone size, D gene, V gene, CDR3 protein, CDR3 DNA. D genes are given only for firm matches. Clone size is stated in some rows and not others, as once, few, many or a class when expanded.

J: TRBJ2-5; size: -; D: -; V: TRBV7-2; CDR3: CASSLAGMWETQYF; DNA: TGTGCCAGCAGCTTAGCGGGGATGTGGGAGACCCAGTACTTC
J: TRBJ1-6; size: -; D: -; V: TRBV19; CDR3: CASKGRFFGVSPLHF; DNA: TGTGCCAGTAAGGGGCGGTTTTTCGGGGTTTCACCCCTCCACTTT
J: TRBJ2-5; size: -; D: -; V: TRBV12-5; CDR3: CASGLRGQRETQYF; DNA: TGTGCTAGTGGTTTACGGGGCCAACGAGAGACCCAGTACTTC
J: TRBJ1-1; size: -; D: TRBD1; V: TRBV19; CDR3: CASSISGTAEAFF; DNA: TGTGCCAGTAGTATATCGGGGACAGCTGAAGCTTTCTTT
J: TRBJ2-1; size: once; D: -; V: TRBV4-3; CDR3: CASSQEEASYEQFF; DNA: TGCGCCAGCAGCCAAGAAGAGGCTTCCTATGAGCAGTTCTTC
J: TRBJ2-7; size: -; D: TRBD1; V: TRBV4-1; CDR3: CASSPTDRAFYEQYF; DNA: TGCGCCAGCAGCCCTACCGACAGGGCCTTTTACGAGCAGTACTTC
J: TRBJ1-6; size: -; D: -; V: TRBV27; CDR3: CASSLAANSPLHF; DNA: TGTGCCAGCAGTTTAGCCGCAAATTCACCCCTCCACTTT
J: TRBJ1-4; size: -; D: -; V: TRBV29-1; CDR3: CSVSLIGGSTATNEKLFF; DNA: TGCAGCGTTTCCCTAATTGGGGGGTCCACCGCAACTAATGAAAAACTGTTTTTT
J: TRBJ2-7; size: -; D: -; V: TRBV6-5; CDR3: CASSYDRARGEQYF; DNA: TGTGCCAGCAGTTACGATAGAGCTCGGGGCGAGCAGTACTTC
J: TRBJ2-1; size: -; D: -; V: TRBV27; CDR3: CASRRILVRGLIYNEQFF; DNA: TGTGCCAGCAGGCGAATATTAGTCCGGGGCCTGATCTACAATGAGCAGTTCTTC
J: TRBJ2-3; size: -; D: TRBD2; V: TRBV11-2; CDR3: CASSFGTSGGVGTDTQYF; DNA: TGTGCCAGCAGCTTCGGGACTAGCGGGGGGGTGGGCACAGATACGCAGTATTTT
J: TRBJ2-7; size: few; D: TRBD2; V: TRBV5-4; CDR3: CASSLWGGGVTYEQYF; DNA: TGTGCCAGCAGCTTGTGGGGCGGGGGGGTTACCTACGAGCAGTACTTC
J: TRBJ2-5; size: -; D: TRBD1; V: TRBV7-2; CDR3: CASSDQGQGSETQYF; DNA: TGTGCCAGCAGCGACCAAGGACAGGGGTCTGAGACCCAGTACTTC
J: TRBJ1-6; size: once; D: TRBD1; V: TRBV9; CDR3: CASSVEGRQGGNSPLHF; DNA: TGTGCCAGCAGCGTAGAGGGGCGGCAGGGGGGAAATTCACCCCTCCACTTT
J: TRBJ1-6; size: -; D: -; V: TRBV5-4; CDR3: CASSDHREDSPLHF; DNA: TGTGCCAGCAGCGATCACAGGGAGGATTCACCCCTCCACTTT
J: TRBJ1-5; size: -; D: -; V: TRBV19; CDR3: CASSIGGFRFQSNQPQHF; DNA: TGTGCCAGTAGTATAGGCGGGTTTAGGTTCCAGAGCAATCAGCCCCAGCATTTT
J: TRBJ2-7; size: -; D: TRBD2; V: TRBV7-2; CDR3: CASSELAGGPYEQYF; DNA: TGTGCCAGCAGCGAACTAGCGGGGGGGCCGTACGAGCAGTACTTC
J: TRBJ2-3; size: -; D: -; V: TRBV30; CDR3: CAWSFALPSTDTQYF; DNA: TGTGCCTGGAGTTTCGCGCTACCTAGCACAGATACGCAGTATTTT
J: TRBJ1-2; size: -; D: -; V: TRBV21-1; CDR3: CASSKVAGPDKGPFYGYTF; DNA: TGTGCCAGCAGCAAAGTAGCAGGCCCGGACAAAGGCCCCTTCTATGGCTACACCTTC
J: TRBJ2-5; size: -; D: -; V: TRBV7-2; CDR3: CASSLAVGSATQYF; DNA: TGTGCCAGCAGTCTCGCGGTGGGGTCTGCGACCCAGTACTTC
J: TRBJ1-3; size: once; D: -; V: TRBV4-1; CDR3: CASSQEDLAPFGTIYF; DNA: TGCGCCAGCAGCCAAGAAGATCTGGCACCTTTTGGCACCATATATTTT
J: TRBJ1-2; size: -; D: TRBD1; V: TRBV3-1/TRBV3-2; CDR3: CASSPKQGAVSGYTF; DNA: TGTGCCAGCAGTCCTAAACAGGGGGCAGTTTCTGGCTACACCTTC
J: TRBJ2-4; size: -; D: TRBD2; V: TRBV20-1; CDR3: CSASMRGVAKNIQYF; DNA: TGCAGTGCTAGTATGCGGGGGGTAGCCAAAAACATTCAGTACTTC
J: TRBJ1-2; size: once; D: -; V: TRBV4-3; CDR3: CASSQELDSRHYYGYTF; DNA: TGCGCCAGCAGCCAAGAACTTGACAGTCGGCATTATTATGGCTACACCTTC
J: TRBJ2-3; size: -; D: -; V: TRBV11-3; CDR3: CASSLGASTDTQYF; DNA: TGTGCCAGCAGCTTGGGGGCTAGCACAGATACGCAGTATTTT
J: TRBJ1-4; size: -; D: TRBD1; V: TRBV28; CDR3: CASSPWDRGGNEKLFF; DNA: TGTGCCAGCAGCCCATGGGACAGGGGAGGGAATGAAAAACTGTTTTTT
J: TRBJ1-2; size: -; D: TRBD1; V: TRBV11-3; CDR3: CASSLVTMWDSHYGYTF; DNA: TGTGCCAGCAGCTTAGTCACCATGTGGGACAGCCACTATGGCTACACCTTC
J: TRBJ2-3; size: -; D: -; V: TRBV10-2; CDR3: CASSDPGDTQYF; DNA: TGCGCCAGCAGTGATCCGGGGGATACGCAGTATTTT
J: TRBJ2-7; size: -; D: -; V: TRBV6-5; CDR3: CASRHLIRNYYEQYF; DNA: TGTGCCAGCAGACACCTGATCCGGAATTACTACGAGCAGTACTTC
J: TRBJ1-1; size: -; D: -; V: TRBV5-5; CDR3: CASSLDTEAFF; DNA: TGTGCCAGCAGCTTGGACACTGAAGCTTTCTTT
J: TRBJ1-1; size: -; D: -; V: TRBV19; CDR3: CASSPGPMNTEAFF; DNA: TGTGCCAGTAGCCCCGGGCCCATGAACACTGAAGCTTTCTTT
J: TRBJ2-7; size: -; D: -; V: TRBV19; CDR3: CASSQLPTGEQYF; DNA: TGTGCCAGTAGCCAACTCCCGACGGGCGAGCAGTACTTC
J: TRBJ2-2; size: -; D: TRBD2; V: TRBV19; CDR3: CASSIGSGGPDTGELFF; DNA: TGTGCCAGTAGTATAGGGAGCGGGGGGCCCGACACCGGGGAGCTGTTTTTT
J: TRBJ1-2; size: -; D: -; V: TRBV10-3; CDR3: CAISESVSGSRGYTF; DNA: TGTGCCATCAGTGAGTCGGTTAGTGGGAGTCGCGGCTACACCTTC
J: TRBJ2-1; size: -; D: -; V: TRBV19; CDR3: CASSMKGWTYNEQFF; DNA: TGTGCCAGTAGTATGAAGGGATGGACCTACAATGAGCAGTTCTTC
J: TRBJ2-5; size: -; D: -; V: TRBV5-5; CDR3: CASTTGSQETQYF; DNA: TGTGCCAGCACCACAGGGAGCCAAGAGACCCAGTACTTC
J: TRBJ1-1; size: -; D: -; V: TRBV19; CDR3: CATRVTGISNTEAFF; DNA: TGTGCCACGAGAGTTACAGGGATATCGAACACTGAAGCTTTCTTT
J: TRBJ1-2; size: -; D: -; V: TRBV13; CDR3: CASSTGSMISNYGYTF; DNA: TGTGCCAGCAGCACCGGGTCTATGATCTCTAACTATGGCTACACCTTC
J: TRBJ2-7; size: -; D: TRBD1; V: TRBV18; CDR3: CASSPQGQSYEQYF; DNA: TGTGCCAGCTCACCACAGGGACAGAGCTACGAGCAGTACTTC
J: TRBJ2-3; size: -; D: -; V: TRBV7-8; CDR3: CASSVLLYTDTQYF; DNA: TGTGCCAGCAGCGTACTTCTCTACACAGATACGCAGTATTTT
J: TRBJ1-5; size: -; D: TRBD1; V: TRBV28; CDR3: CASSLLGQLSNQPQHF; DNA: TGTGCCAGCAGTTTACTGGGACAGCTTAGCAATCAGCCCCAGCATTTT
J: TRBJ2-3; size: -; D: TRBD2; V: TRBV7-8; CDR3: CASSSPGAGGDTQYF; DNA: TGTGCCAGCAGCTCCCCCGGAGCGGGGGGGGATACGCAGTATTTT
J: TRBJ2-5; size: -; D: -; V: TRBV7-9; CDR3: CASSSDIWVQETQYF; DNA: TGTGCCAGCAGCTCGGACATCTGGGTTCAAGAGACCCAGTACTTC
J: TRBJ1-1; size: -; D: -; V: TRBV5-1; CDR3: CASSSRGRYTEAFF; DNA: TGCGCCAGCAGCTCCCGAGGGCGATACACTGAAGCTTTCTTT
J: TRBJ1-1; size: -; D: TRBD1; V: TRBV7-9; CDR3: CASSLVGGTGIAEAFF; DNA: TGTGCCAGCAGCTTAGTTGGGGGGACAGGGATCGCTGAAGCTTTCTTT
J: TRBJ2-1; size: -; D: -; V: TRBV7-2; CDR3: CASSLTITTYNEQFF; DNA: TGTGCCAGCAGCTTAACTATCACTACCTACAATGAGCAGTTCTTC
J: TRBJ1-1; size: -; D: -; V: TRBV2; CDR3: CATAPGGYTEAFF; DNA: TGTGCCACCGCCCCGGGTGGGTACACTGAAGCTTTCTTT
J: TRBJ2-1; size: -; D: -; V: TRBV10-2; CDR3: CASSEAGANRQFF; DNA: TGCGCCAGCAGTGAAGCAGGGGCTAACAGGCAGTTCTTC
J: TRBJ2-5; size: -; D: -; V: TRBV19; CDR3: CASSPRLTQETQYF; DNA: TGTGCCAGTAGTCCCAGACTGACCCAAGAGACCCAGTACTTC